The T cell receptor beta chain under discussion was sequenced for a study of radiation and T cells in renal cell carcinoma. Study results and limitations: In blood, top tumor clones expanded by 2 weeks, shrinking by 4.

The time point was: blood 2 weeks post-SBRT. Sample treatment: 15 Gy SBRT to primary tumor, nephrectomy 4 weeks later. The repertoire was sequenced with immunoSEQ multiplex PCR; TCRdb's copy has only in-frame clones and lacks some. This sample yields roughly 140,000 clones, of which 87% are seen a single time; over 10% belongs to the top ten. This clone occurred a few times. No antigen is known for it. The V gene lost 6 bases and the J gene lost 7 bases, with 9 bases spanning the gap. The CDR3 length is 11 residues. Germline V gene lookup returns CDR1 SQVTM and CDR2 ANQGSEA. The clonotype originates from a woman aged 45-65 years with renal cell carcinoma. The source was blood, collected from a patient whose treatment included radiotherapy and nephrectomy. The chain carries TRBV29-1 and TRBJ1-4; D not certain. The CDR3, as DNA: TGCAGCGTGGGATTCGGTGAAAAACTGTTTTTT. Translating it yields CSVGFGEKLFF. Variable domain in full (rest from reference TRBV29-1 and TRBJ1-4): SAVISQKPSRDICQRGTSLTIQCQVDSQVTMMFWYRQQPGQSLTLIATANQGSEATYESGFVIDKFPISRPNLTFSTLTVSNMSPEDSSIYLCSVGFGEKLFFGSGTQLSVL.